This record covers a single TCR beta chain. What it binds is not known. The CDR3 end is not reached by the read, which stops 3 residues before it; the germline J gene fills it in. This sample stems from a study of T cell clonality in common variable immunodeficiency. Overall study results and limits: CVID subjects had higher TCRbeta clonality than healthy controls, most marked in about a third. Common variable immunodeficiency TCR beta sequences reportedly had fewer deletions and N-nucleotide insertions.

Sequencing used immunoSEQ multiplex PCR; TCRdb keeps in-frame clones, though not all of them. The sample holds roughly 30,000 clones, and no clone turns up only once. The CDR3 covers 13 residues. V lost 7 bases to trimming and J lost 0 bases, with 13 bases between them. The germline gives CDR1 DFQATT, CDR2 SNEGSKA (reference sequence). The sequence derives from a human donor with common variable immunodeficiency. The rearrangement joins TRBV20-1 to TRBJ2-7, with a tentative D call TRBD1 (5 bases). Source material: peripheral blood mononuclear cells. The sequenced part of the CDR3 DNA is TGCAGTGGGACGGACATGGGCTCCTACGAG. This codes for CSGTDMGSYE. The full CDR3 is CSGTDMGSYEQYF.